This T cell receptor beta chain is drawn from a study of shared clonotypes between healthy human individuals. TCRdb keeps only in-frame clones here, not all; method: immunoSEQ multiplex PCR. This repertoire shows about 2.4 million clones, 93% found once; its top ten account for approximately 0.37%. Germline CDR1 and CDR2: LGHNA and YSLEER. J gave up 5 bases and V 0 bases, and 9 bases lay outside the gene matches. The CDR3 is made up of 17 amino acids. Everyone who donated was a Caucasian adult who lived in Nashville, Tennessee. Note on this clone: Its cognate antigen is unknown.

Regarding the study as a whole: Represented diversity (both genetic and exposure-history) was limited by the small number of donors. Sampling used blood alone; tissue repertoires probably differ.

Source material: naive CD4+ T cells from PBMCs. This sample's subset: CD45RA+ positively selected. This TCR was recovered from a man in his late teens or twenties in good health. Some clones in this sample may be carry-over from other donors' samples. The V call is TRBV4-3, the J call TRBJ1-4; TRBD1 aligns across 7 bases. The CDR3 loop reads CASSQDLGTAQNEKLFF. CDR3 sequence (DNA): TGCGCCAGCAGCCAAGATCTTGGGACAGCCCAGAATGAAAAACTGTTTTTT.